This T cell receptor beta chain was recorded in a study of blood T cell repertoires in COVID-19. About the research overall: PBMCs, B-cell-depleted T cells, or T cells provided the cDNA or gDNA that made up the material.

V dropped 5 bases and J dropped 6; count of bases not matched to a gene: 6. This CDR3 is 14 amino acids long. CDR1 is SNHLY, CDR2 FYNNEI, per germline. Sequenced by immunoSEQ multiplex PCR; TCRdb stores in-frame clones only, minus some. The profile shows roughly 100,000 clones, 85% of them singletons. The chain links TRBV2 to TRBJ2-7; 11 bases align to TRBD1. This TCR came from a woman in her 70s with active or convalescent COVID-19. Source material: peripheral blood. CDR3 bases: TGTGCCAGCAGTTCGGACAGGGGGCGTTCCGAGCAGTACTTC. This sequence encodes CASSSDRGRSEQYF.